Presented here are 19 T cell receptor beta chains from one specimen sequenced in a study of T-cell memory formation after mild COVID-19. TCRdb called the 5' RACE reads again in MiXCR, with one record for every CDR3 protein. The sample holds about 110,000 distinct CDR3 sequences, over 15% seen once. The sequenced sample was PBMCs or a T cell subset sorted from them (not recorded which). Every receptor here comes from a man between 18 and 35 years old who had mild COVID-19 (a few samples of this study predate the infection). Cell type and time point are not known.

This clonotype was counted many times. The V call is TRBV18, the J call TRBJ1-6, with D perhaps TRBD1 (5 bases). CDR3 size: 13 residues. The germline V gene has CDR1 KGHSH and CDR2 LQKENI. V lost 3 bases to trimming and J lost 5 bases, with 5 bases between them. The CDR3 nucleotides read TGTGCCAGCTCACCGGACAATAATTCACCCCTCCACTTT. Its protein product is CASSPDNNSPLHF.

In its sample, this clonotype was seen many times. V gene TRBV7-2 combines with J gene TRBJ2-7; 9 bases line up with TRBD1. The CDR3 extends over 15 amino acids. Germline loops: CDR1 SGHTA, CDR2 FQGNSA. J lost 2 bases, V lost 2 bases, and 4 bases had no gene match. Here the CDR3 DNA reads TGTGCCAGCAGCTTAACCGGGACAGGGCCCTACGAGCAGTACTTC. Translation gives CASSLTGTGPYEQYF.

This clonotype appeared many times. The V gene is TRBV12-3 or TRBV12-4, the J gene TRBJ2-6; no definite D call. V lost 4 bases and J lost 0, with 7 bases in between. The CDR3 runs to 15 residues. As DNA, the CDR3 is TGTGCCAGCAGTTGGGGTAGCTCTGGGGCCAACGTCCTGACTTTC. This encodes CASSWGSSGANVLTF.

This chain connects TRBV5-4 to TRBJ1-1, with D hard to call. The CDR3 sequence is 17 residues long. CDR1 and CDR2 from the germline V gene are SGHNT and YYREEE (reference sequence). Between the trimmed V and J ends, which lost 4 bases and 3 bases, there was a span of 22 bases. The CDR3 DNA follows: TGTGCCAGCAGCCAGAGCTACCAAAGGGCTTCGGACACTGAAGCTTTCTTT. Protein product: CASSQSYQRASDTEAFF.

This clonotype is classed as medium-sized. V is TRBV5-1 and J is TRBJ2-3, with D perhaps matching TRBD2 (6 bases). The CDR3 has 15 residues. V lost 2 bases to trimming and J lost 4 bases, with 14 bases between them. Germline CDR1 reads SGHRS; CDR2 reads YFSETQ. The CDR3, as DNA: TGCGCCAGCAGCTTCGGGACTCTTAAGGCAGATACGCAGTATTTT. It codes for CASSFGTLKADTQYF.

This clonotype showed up just a few times. V and J are TRBV2 and TRBJ2-1; perhaps TRBD1 as D (7 bases). V was clipped by 7 bases and J by 4 bases, with 11 bases between them. Germline V CDR1 and CDR2: SNHLY, FYNNEI. CDR3 length: 13 residues. CDR3 loop: CASTRGEYNEQFF. CDR3 bases: TGTGCCAGCACCAGGGGGGAATACAATGAGCAGTTCTTC.

CDR3 sequence reads: CAISLHGQNTEAFF. DNA of the CDR3: TGTGCCATCAGTCTACACGGACAGAACACTGAAGCTTTCTTT. The chain employs TRBV10-3 and TRBJ1-1, with D possibly matching TRBD1 (5 bases). Trimming left V 5 bases short and J 1 base short, with 11 bases between. Germline CDR1 and CDR2: ENHRY and SYGVKD. This CDR3 comprises 14 residues.

This clonotype was counted between two and nine times. The J gene is TRBJ1-6, the V gene TRBV7-9; the D is unclear. V dropped 1 base and J dropped 7 bases, with 2 bases sitting between them. Germline loops: CDR1 SEHNR, CDR2 FQNEAQ (reference sequence). The CDR3 is 12 residues long. CDR3 loop: CASSLENSPLHF. The CDR3 DNA follows: TGTGCCAGCAGCTTAGAAAATTCACCCCTCCACTTT.

This sequence joins TRBV29-1 and TRBJ2-7; 8 bases are shared with TRBD2. This CDR3 is built from 14 residues. After removal of 7 bases from V and 3 bases from J, the junction contained 11 bases not matched to a gene. Germline CDR1 is SQVTM and CDR2 is ANQGSEA. In nucleotides, the CDR3 is TGCAGCGCAGATATAGCGGGGAAAAACTACGAGCAGTACTTC. Its translation is CSADIAGKNYEQYF.

This clonotype has at least ten counts. The junction does not match germline at one end; this may be a read error. V is TRBV12-3 or TRBV12-4 and J is TRBJ2-1, with TRBD1 identical over 8 bases. This CDR3 region has 15 residues. CDR3 loop: CASSHNRGQAGPTVF. CDR3 nucleotide sequence: TGTGCCAGCAGCCATAACCGGGGACAGGCGGGTCCGACGGTCTTC.

V usage is TRBV9 and J usage is TRBJ1-6; 9 bases are a match to TRBD1. V shed 4 bases and J 10 bases; nucleotides not matched to a gene: 21. The germline V gene encodes CDR1 SGDLS and CDR2 YYNGEE. The CDR3 spans 19 residues. The CDR3 region is CASSRHLTGGEYVESPLHF. The CDR3 DNA follows: TGTGCCAGCAGCCGCCACCTTACAGGGGGCGAGTACGTAGAGTCACCCCTCCACTTT.

This clonotype was counted between two and nine times. This chain joins TRBV5-1 and TRBJ2-1; TRBD2 aligns across 12 bases. Germline lookup yields CDR1 SGHRS and CDR2 YFSETQ. V lost 2 bases to trimming and J lost 4 bases; unmatched junction nucleotides: 4. CDR3 size: 16 residues. The CDR3 coding sequence is TGCGCCAGCAGCTTACCGACTAGCGGGAGTTACAATGAGCAGTTCTTC. Encoded protein: CASSLPTSGSYNEQFF. The full variable domain, rest sourced from reference TRBV5-1 and TRBJ2-1, is KAGVTQTPRYLIKTRGQQVTLSCSPISGHRSVSWYQQTPGQGLQFLFEYFSETQRNKGNFPGRFSGRQFSNSRSEMNVSTLELGDSALYLCASSLPTSGSYNEQFFGPGTRLTVL.

The chain carries TRBV19 and TRBJ1-2; D is ambiguous. Trimming cost V 6 bases and J 1 base, with 9 bases left between them. CDR1 and CDR2 from the germline V gene are LNHDA and SQIVND (reference sequence). This CDR3 is built from 13 residues. CDR3 sequence: CASSSTGNYGYTF. Here the CDR3 DNA reads TGTGCCAGTAGCTCGACCGGTAACTATGGCTACACCTTC.

Only a few counts were recorded for this clonotype. The CDR3 sequence: CASSLAIGDGYTF. CDR3 nucleotide sequence: TGCGCCAGCAGCTTGGCCATAGGCGATGGCTACACCTTC. J is TRBJ1-2 and V is TRBV5-1; no clear D. This CDR3 comprises 13 residues. V was shortened by 0 bases and J by 6 bases, with 9 bases between the two germline ends. Germline lookup yields CDR1 SGHRS and CDR2 YFSETQ.

The rearrangement uses TRBV5-1 and TRBJ2-3; 10 bases agree with TRBD1. The germline gives CDR1 SGHRS, CDR2 YFSETQ. This CDR3 comprises 14 residues. V lost 3 bases, J lost 3 bases, and 1 base stayed unmatched. The chain's CDR3 is CASSSDRGTDTQYF. CDR3 in DNA: TGCGCCAGCAGCTCGGACAGGGGGACAGATACGCAGTATTTT.

J is TRBJ2-7 and V is TRBV6-5; TRBD1 agrees at 9 bases. Per germline, CDR1 MNHEY and CDR2 SVGAGI. The V segment lost 0 bases and the J segment 4 bases; nucleotides outside the gene matches: 7. This CDR3 contains 16 residues. In nucleotides, the CDR3 is TGTGCCAGCAGTTACTCGAGCGGACAGGGGAGGTACGAGCAGTACTTC. Translation: CASSYSSGQGRYEQYF.

This rearrangement joins TRBV27 to TRBJ2-2, with 8 bases fitting TRBD2. The CDR3 contains 16 residues. CDR1 and CDR2 from the germline V gene are MNHEY and SMNVEV (reference sequence). With V trimmed by 3 bases and J by 3 bases, 6 bases remained unmatched. The CDR3 protein is CASSFLRGAYTGELFF. The CDR3 nucleotides read TGTGCCAGCAGTTTTTTGCGGGGGGCCTACACCGGGGAGCTGTTTTTT.

This clonotype appeared many times. The chain couples TRBV20-1 to TRBJ2-7; D is unclear. The CDR3 loop spans 14 amino acids. V lost 3 bases and J lost 3, with 15 bases in between. Germline lookup yields CDR1 DFQATT and CDR2 SNEGSKA (reference sequence). The CDR3 coding sequence is TGCAGTGCTAGGTTGAGCGTCACCCGCTACGAGCAGTACTTC. Translated, it gives CSARLSVTRYEQYF.

The gene calls are TRBV7-3 and TRBJ2-3, with D possibly TRBD2 on 6 matching bases. The germline gives CDR1 SGHTA, CDR2 FQGTGA. The CDR3 sequence is 16 residues long. V shed 5 bases and J shed 4 bases, with 19 bases lying between them. CDR3 sequence (DNA): TGTGCCAGCAGCCCCCACCCGGGACTGCAAGCAGATACGCAGTATTTT. This codes for CASSPHPGLQADTQYF.